Shown below are 18 T cell receptor beta chains from a single sample sequenced in a study of blood T cell repertoires in COVID-19. Sequencing was performed with immunoSEQ multiplex PCR; in TCRdb, only in-frame clones are kept and a portion is missing. The repertoire holds around 330,000 clones, with around 91% as singletons. Sequencing used PBMCs or T cells enriched from blood (not recorded which). These receptors were taken from a woman in her thirties or forties who had recovered from COVID-19.

The chain has TRBV9 and TRBJ2-3; maybe TRBD2 (5 bases). Trimming took 4 bases from V and 5 from J, leaving 20 bases between them. The germline CDR1 and CDR2 sequences are SGDLS and YYNGEE. This CDR3 comprises 16 residues. The CDR3 DNA reads TGTGCCAGCAGCCCACCGTGGGCGGGCCCTGGAGATACGCAGTATTTT. This encodes CASSPPWAGPGDTQYF.

This rearrangement joins TRBV7-9 to TRBJ2-1, with a tentative D call TRBD2 (5 bases). The V end was cut by 1 base, the J end by 1 base, with 14 bases between. The CDR3 totals 17 residues. The germline V gene has CDR1 SEHNR and CDR2 FQNEAQ (reference sequence). CDR3 DNA: TGTGCCAGCAGCTTAGGTCCGTCGAGCGGTTCCTACAATGAGCAGTTCTTC. As protein: CASSLGPSSGSYNEQFF. The whole variable domain, filled in from reference TRBV7-9 and TRBJ2-1, reads DTGVSQNPRHKITKRGQNVTFRCDPISEHNRLYWYRQTLGQGPEFLTYFQNEAQLEKSRLLSDRFSAERPKGSFSTLEIQRTEQGDSAMYLCASSLGPSSGSYNEQFFGPGTRLTVL.

This clone was seen only once. J is TRBJ2-3 and V is TRBV19, with D maybe TRBD2 (5 bases). The germline V gene has CDR1 LNHDA and CDR2 SQIVND (reference sequence). The CDR3 covers 14 residues. The ends were cut back, 9 bases at V and 0 bases at J, with 13 bases in the middle. CDR3 coding DNA: TGTGCCAGCCGGGATTCAACTAGCACAGATACGCAGTATTTT. Translation: CASRDSTSTDTQYF.

The chain joins TRBV10-1 to TRBJ1-1, with 12 bases aligning to TRBD1. This CDR3 is 16 amino acids long. The trim removed 8 bases at V and 1 base at J, leaving 8 bases unmatched. Germline CDR1 and CDR2: WNHNN and SYGVQD (reference sequence). The CDR3 DNA reads TGCGCCAGCTCTACCGGGACAGGGGGCCCGAACACTGAAGCTTTCTTT. It is translated as CASSTGTGGPNTEAFF.

This clone was counted once. The rearrangement links TRBV7-2 to TRBJ1-5, with D perhaps matching TRBD1 (6 bases). The V end was cut by 2 bases, the J end by 3 bases, with 14 bases between. The CDR3 spans 16 residues. From germline, CDR1 is SGHTA and CDR2 FQGNSA. The CDR3 sequence: CASSLSGRGINQPQHF. The CDR3 DNA follows: TGTGCCAGCAGCTTATCCGGCAGGGGCATCAATCAGCCCCAGCATTTT.

This clone has only one observation. The rearrangement uses TRBV29-1 and TRBJ1-5; D remains ambiguous. The CDR3 runs to 12 residues. Trimming left V 4 bases short and J 7 bases short, with 11 bases between. Germline CDR1 is SQVTM and CDR2 is ANQGSEA. The DNA for the CDR3 is TGCAGCGTTGGACAACTCGACCAGCCCCAGCATTTT. Translation gives CSVGQLDQPQHF.

The V gene is TRBV7-3, the J gene TRBJ2-1; 13 nucleotides agree with TRBD2. CDR1 is SGHTA and CDR2 is FQGTGA in the germline V gene. V lost 5 bases and J lost 6; bases outside the gene matches: 7. The length of the CDR3 is 16 residues. CDR3 coding DNA: TGTGCCAGCAGCCTAGCCGGGACTAGCGGGATCAATGAGCAGTTCTTC. Translated, it gives CASSLAGTSGINEQFF.

V is TRBV9 and J is TRBJ1-1; D is unresolved. V gave up 1 base and J gave up 0 bases, with 4 bases separating them. The CDR3 is made up of 13 amino acids. CDR1 is SGDLS and CDR2 is YYNGEE in the germline V gene. The CDR3 DNA follows: TGTGCCAGCAGCGTATTCTTGAACACTGAAGCTTTCTTT. It encodes CASSVFLNTEAFF.

V is TRBV11-3 and J is TRBJ2-3; 7 positions agree with TRBD1. J gave up 2 bases and V 4 bases, and 6 bases lay outside the gene matches. CDR1 is SGHNT, CDR2 YENEEA, per germline. This CDR3 is 15 amino acids long. The CDR3 sequence: CASSSRQGPTDTQYF. Written as DNA, the CDR3 is TGTGCCAGCAGCTCCCGACAGGGCCCCACAGATACGCAGTATTTT.

The chain recombines TRBV7-8 with TRBJ2-7; 8 bases fit TRBD2. V dropped 5 bases and J dropped 13; count of bases not matched to a gene: 4. The CDR3 is 10 residues long. Germline loops: CDR1 SGHVS, CDR2 FQNEAQ. Here the CDR3 DNA reads TGTGCCAGCAGCCGACTAGCGTCCTACTTC. Encoded protein: CASSRLASYF.

This clone was observed a few times. The chain employs TRBV10-3 and TRBJ2-1; 9 bases line up with TRBD1. V trimming: 10 bases; J trimming: 6 bases; junction bases outside the gene matches: 13. The CDR3 has 15 residues. Germline-derived CDR1 and CDR2 are ENHRY and SYGVKD. The DNA for the CDR3 is TGTGCCACCGTAACCGCCGGGACAGGGATCAATGAGCAGTTCTTC. This encodes CATVTAGTGINEQFF.

The chain is built from TRBV19 and TRBJ2-7; the match to TRBD2 covers 7 bases. J gave up 1 base and V 6 bases, and 12 bases lay outside the gene matches. CDR1 is LNHDA and CDR2 is SQIVND in the germline V gene (reference sequence). The CDR3 runs to 16 residues. CDR3 nucleotides: TGTGCCAGTAGCCGAAAGGGCCGGGAGGCTTCCTACGAGCAGTACTTC. Encoded protein: CASSRKGREASYEQYF.

The rearrangement links TRBV2 to TRBJ2-3, with TRBD1 as a possible D gene (6 bases). The CDR3 length is 16 residues. Germline V gene lookup returns CDR1 SNHLY and CDR2 FYNNEI. The V end was cut by 4 bases, the J end by 4 bases, with 18 bases between. For the CDR3, the DNA is TGTGCCAGCAGTGGACCAGGGGACCTTGCCGCAGATACGCAGTATTTT. Translating gives CASSGPGDLAADTQYF.

This clone came up once. The J gene is TRBJ2-7, the V gene TRBV6-5; TRBD2 agrees at 8 bases. This CDR3 is built from 14 residues. The V gene end was trimmed by 2 bases and the J gene end by 2 bases; junction bases not matched to a gene: 2. Germline values: CDR1 MNHEY, CDR2 SVGAGI. CDR3 sequence reads: CASSYRLATYEQYF. The CDR3 nucleotides read TGTGCCAGCAGTTACCGACTAGCGACCTACGAGCAGTACTTC.

The rearrangement uses TRBV6-5 and TRBJ2-5; 9 nucleotides line up with TRBD2. This CDR3 has 14 residues. V trimming: 8 bases; J trimming: 2 bases; junction bases outside the gene matches: 6. CDR1 is MNHEY, CDR2 SVGAGI, per germline. CDR3 region: CASALAGEQETQYF. The CDR3 DNA follows: TGTGCCAGCGCGTTAGCGGGAGAGCAAGAGACCCAGTACTTC.

The table lists this clone with a count of one. The chain uses TRBV28 and TRBJ2-3; D is ambiguous. Trimming removed 10 bases from V and 0 bases from J, with 20 bases in between. Germline V CDR1 and CDR2: MDHEN, SYDVKM. The CDR3 has 16 amino acids. The CDR3 is CATLLSATSSTDTQYF. The CDR3 DNA reads as TGTGCCACCCTTTTAAGCGCAACCTCAAGCACAGATACGCAGTATTTT.

The genes are TRBV5-4 and TRBJ2-2, with TRBD2 matching over 8 bases. Trimming took 1 base from V and 1 from J; bases not matched to a gene: 6. Germline V gene sequence: CDR1 SGHNT, CDR2 YYREEE (reference sequence). The CDR3 extends over 17 amino acids. CDR3 loop: CASSLPRGGGNTGELFF. The CDR3 bases are TGTGCCAGCAGCTTGCCCCGGGGGGGAGGGAACACCGGGGAGCTGTTTTTT.

The chain joins TRBV7-2 to TRBJ2-2, with TRBD1 identical over 8 bases. CDR3 size: 16 residues. Unmatched junction bases numbered 9, after V lost 5 bases and J lost 4 bases. Germline values: CDR1 SGHTA, CDR2 FQGNSA. The CDR3 DNA sequence: TGTGCCAGCAGCCCGACAGGGGCCCTATCCACCGGGGAGCTGTTTTTT. Its protein product is CASSPTGALSTGELFF. The full variable domain, rest sourced from reference TRBV7-2 and TRBJ2-2, is GAGVSQSPSNKVTEKGKDVELRCDPISGHTALYWYRQSLGQGLEFLIYFQGNSAPDKSGLPSDRFSAERTGGSVSTLTIQRTQQEDSAVYLCASSPTGALSTGELFFGEGSRLTVL.